The T cell receptor (beta chain) under discussion was sequenced for a study of OX40 agonist ivuxolimab in advanced cancers. Findings and caveats of the study: Dose levels from 0.1 to 3.0 mg/kg saw CD4+ and CD8+ blood T cells expand clonally by week 6. Clonal expansion was among the lowest in partial responders at 0.1-3.0 mg/kg, especially CD8+.

Using immunoSEQ multiplex PCR, the repertoire was profiled, and TCRdb retains in-frame clones only, with some absent. The data contain 45,000 to 70,000 clones, about 86% of them singletons. Trimming shortened V by 2 bases and J by 0 bases, and 3 bases separated the two germline ends. The germline CDR1 and CDR2 sequences are KGHSH and LQKENI. The CDR3 totals 13 residues. Notes on this clone: Antigen unknown.

The chain combines TRBV18 with TRBJ2-3; D not resolved. This receptor was taken from an adult with an advanced solid tumor such as melanoma, head and neck, liver or kidney cancer. The sample consisted of CD4+ or CD8+ T cells sorted from blood, taken in a trial of the OX40 agonist ivuxolimab. CDR3 in amino acids: CASSPGSTDTQYF. CDR3 nucleotides: TGTGCCAGCTCACCAGGGAGCACAGATACGCAGTATTTT. Based on the CDR3 plus reference TRBV18 and TRBJ2-3, the full variable domain is NAGVMQNPRHLVRRRGQEARLRCSPMKGHSHVYWYRQLPEEGLKFMVYLQKENIIDESGMPKERFSAEFPKEGPSILRIQQVVRGDSAAYFCASSPGSTDTQYFGPGTRLTVL.